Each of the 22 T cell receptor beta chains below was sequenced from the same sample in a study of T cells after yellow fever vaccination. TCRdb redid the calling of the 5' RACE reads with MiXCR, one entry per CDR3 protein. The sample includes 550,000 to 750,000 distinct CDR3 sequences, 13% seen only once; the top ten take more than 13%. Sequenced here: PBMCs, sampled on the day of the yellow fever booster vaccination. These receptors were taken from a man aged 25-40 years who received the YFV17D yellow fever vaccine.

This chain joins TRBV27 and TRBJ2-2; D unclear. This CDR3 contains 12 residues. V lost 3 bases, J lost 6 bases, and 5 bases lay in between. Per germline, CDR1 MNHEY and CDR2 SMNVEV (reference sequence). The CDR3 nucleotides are TGTGCCAGCAGTTTCCCGGCCGGGGAGCTGTTTTTT. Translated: CASSFPAGELFF.

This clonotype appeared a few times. The CDR3 region has the DNA TGTGCCAGCAGCTTAAGTTTGCGGATTCCTCAGAGTGACAATGAGCAGTTCTTC. Its protein is CASSLSLRIPQSDNEQFF. The chain recombines TRBV11-2 with TRBJ2-1; unclear D gene. The germline V and J ends were trimmed by 2 bases and 5 bases, with 22 bases remaining between them. CDR1 is SGHAT, CDR2 FQNNGV, per germline. This CDR3 has 18 residues.

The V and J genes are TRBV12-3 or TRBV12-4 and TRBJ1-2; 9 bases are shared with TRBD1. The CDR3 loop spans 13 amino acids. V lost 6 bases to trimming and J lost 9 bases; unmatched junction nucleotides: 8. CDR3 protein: CASSFGGQGRYTF. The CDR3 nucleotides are TGTGCCAGCAGCTTTGGGGGACAGGGTCGCTACACCTTC.

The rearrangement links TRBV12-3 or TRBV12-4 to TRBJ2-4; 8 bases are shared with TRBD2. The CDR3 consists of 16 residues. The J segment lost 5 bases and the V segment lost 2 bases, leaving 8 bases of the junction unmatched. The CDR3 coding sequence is TGTGCCAGCAGTTTAACCCTAGCGGGCCCTCAAAACATTCAGTACTTC. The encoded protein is CASSLTLAGPQNIQYF.

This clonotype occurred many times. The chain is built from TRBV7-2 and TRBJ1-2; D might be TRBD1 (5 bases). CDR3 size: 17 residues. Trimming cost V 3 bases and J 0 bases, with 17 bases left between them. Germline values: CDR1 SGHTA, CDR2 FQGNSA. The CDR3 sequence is CASSFGQGTSANYGYTF. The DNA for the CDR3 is TGTGCCAGCAGCTTCGGTCAGGGTACTTCAGCTAACTATGGCTACACCTTC.

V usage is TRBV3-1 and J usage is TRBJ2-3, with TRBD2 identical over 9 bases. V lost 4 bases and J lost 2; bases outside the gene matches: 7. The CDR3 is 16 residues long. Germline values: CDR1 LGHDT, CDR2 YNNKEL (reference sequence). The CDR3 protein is CASSPMTSGYTDTQYF. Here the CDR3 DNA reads TGTGCCAGCAGCCCTATGACTAGCGGATACACAGATACGCAGTATTTT.

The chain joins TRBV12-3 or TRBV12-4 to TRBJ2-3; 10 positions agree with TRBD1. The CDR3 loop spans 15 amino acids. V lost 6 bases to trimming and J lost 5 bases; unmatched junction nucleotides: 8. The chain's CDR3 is CASSPRTGGLDTQYF. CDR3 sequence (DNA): TGTGCCAGCAGCCCCAGGACAGGGGGTTTAGATACGCAGTATTTT.

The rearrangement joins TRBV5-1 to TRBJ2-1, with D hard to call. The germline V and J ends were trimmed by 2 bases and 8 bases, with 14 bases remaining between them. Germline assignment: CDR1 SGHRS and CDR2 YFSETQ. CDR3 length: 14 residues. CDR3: CASSLGQFRDEQFF. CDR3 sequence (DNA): TGCGCCAGCAGCTTAGGTCAGTTTAGAGATGAGCAGTTCTTC.

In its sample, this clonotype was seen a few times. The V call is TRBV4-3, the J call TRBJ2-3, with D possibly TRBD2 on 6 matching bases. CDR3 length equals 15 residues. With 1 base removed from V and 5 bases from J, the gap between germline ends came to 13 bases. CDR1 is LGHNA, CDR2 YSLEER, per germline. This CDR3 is CASSQGGLSGDTQYF. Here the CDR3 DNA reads TGCGCCAGCAGCCAAGGAGGGCTTAGCGGAGATACGCAGTATTTT.

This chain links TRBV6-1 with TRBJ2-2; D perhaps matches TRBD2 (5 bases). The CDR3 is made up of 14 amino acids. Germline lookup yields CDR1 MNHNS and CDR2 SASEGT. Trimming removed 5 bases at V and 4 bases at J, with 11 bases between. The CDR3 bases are TGTGCCAGCAGTAGGGAAGGGAGCACCGGGGAGCTGTTTTTT. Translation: CASSREGSTGELFF.

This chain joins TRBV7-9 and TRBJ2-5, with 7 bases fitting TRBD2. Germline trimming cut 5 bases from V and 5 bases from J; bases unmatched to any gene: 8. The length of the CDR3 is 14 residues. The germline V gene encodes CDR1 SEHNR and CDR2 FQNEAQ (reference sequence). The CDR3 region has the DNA TGTGCCAGCAGCGAAGGTGGGGGAGGGGAGACCCAGTACTTC. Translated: CASSEGGGGETQYF.

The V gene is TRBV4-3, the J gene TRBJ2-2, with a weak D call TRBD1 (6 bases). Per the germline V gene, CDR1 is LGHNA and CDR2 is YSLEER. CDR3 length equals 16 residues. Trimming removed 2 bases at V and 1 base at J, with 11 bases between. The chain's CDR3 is CASSQTTGWNTGELFF. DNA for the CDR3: TGCGCCAGCAGCCAAACAACAGGGTGGAACACCGGGGAGCTGTTTTTT.

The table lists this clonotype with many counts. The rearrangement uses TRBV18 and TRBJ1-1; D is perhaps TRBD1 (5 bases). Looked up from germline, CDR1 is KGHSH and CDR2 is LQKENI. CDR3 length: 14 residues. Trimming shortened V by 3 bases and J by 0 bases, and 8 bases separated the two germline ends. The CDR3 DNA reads TGTGCCAGCTCACCGAAACAGGTGAACACTGAAGCTTTCTTT. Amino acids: CASSPKQVNTEAFF.

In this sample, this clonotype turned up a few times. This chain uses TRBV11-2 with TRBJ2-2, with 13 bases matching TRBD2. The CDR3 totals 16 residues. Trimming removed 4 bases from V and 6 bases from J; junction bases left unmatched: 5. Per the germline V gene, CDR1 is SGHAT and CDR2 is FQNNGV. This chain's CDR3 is CASSSGLAGVAGELFF. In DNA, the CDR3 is TGTGCCAGCAGCTCTGGACTAGCGGGAGTAGCCGGGGAGCTGTTTTTT.

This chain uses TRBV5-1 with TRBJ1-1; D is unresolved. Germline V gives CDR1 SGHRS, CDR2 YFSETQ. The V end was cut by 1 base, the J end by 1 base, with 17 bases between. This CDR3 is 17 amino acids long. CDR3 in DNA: TGCGCCAGCAGCTTGCAAGTTCGAGGCAGGCAGAACACTGAAGCTTTCTTT. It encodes CASSLQVRGRQNTEAFF.

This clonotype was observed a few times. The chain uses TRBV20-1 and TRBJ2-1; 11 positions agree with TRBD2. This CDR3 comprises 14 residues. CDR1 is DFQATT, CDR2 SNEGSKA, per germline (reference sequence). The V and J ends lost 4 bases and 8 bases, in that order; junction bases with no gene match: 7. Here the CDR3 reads CSANPGLAAYEQFF. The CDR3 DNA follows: TGCAGTGCTAATCCGGGACTAGCGGCATATGAGCAGTTCTTC.

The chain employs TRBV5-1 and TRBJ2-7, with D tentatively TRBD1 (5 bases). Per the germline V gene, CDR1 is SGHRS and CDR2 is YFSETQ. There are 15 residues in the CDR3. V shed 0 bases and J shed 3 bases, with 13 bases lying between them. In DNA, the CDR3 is TGCGCCAGCAGCTTGGAGTCAGGGATACACTACGAGCAGTACTTC. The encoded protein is CASSLESGIHYEQYF.

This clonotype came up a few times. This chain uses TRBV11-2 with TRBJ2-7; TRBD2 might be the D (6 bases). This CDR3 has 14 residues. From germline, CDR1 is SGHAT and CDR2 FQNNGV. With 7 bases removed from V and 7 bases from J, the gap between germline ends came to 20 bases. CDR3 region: CASKYGSGVGEQYF. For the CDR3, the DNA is TGTGCCAGCAAATACGGCTCGGGGGTAGGGGAGCAGTACTTC.

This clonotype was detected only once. CDR3 DNA: TGTGCCAGCAGCCTACAAGACGGGGAGCTGTTTTTT. Its protein product is CASSLQDGELFF. The chain combines TRBV5-4 with TRBJ2-2; the D is unclear. There are 12 residues in the CDR3. The V and J ends lost 4 bases and 7 bases respectively, with 8 bases between them. Germline assignment: CDR1 SGHNT and CDR2 YYREEE (reference sequence).

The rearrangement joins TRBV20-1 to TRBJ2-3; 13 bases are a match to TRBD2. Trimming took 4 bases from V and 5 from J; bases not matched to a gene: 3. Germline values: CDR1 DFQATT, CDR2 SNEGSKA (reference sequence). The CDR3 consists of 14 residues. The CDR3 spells CSATGLAGRDTQYF. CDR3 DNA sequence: TGCAGTGCTACGGGACTAGCGGGACGAGATACGCAGTATTTT.

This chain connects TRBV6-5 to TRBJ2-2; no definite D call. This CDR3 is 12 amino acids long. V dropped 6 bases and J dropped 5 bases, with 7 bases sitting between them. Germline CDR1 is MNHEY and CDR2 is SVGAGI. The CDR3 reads CASRYTTGELFF. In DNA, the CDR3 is TGTGCCAGCAGATATACAACCGGGGAGCTGTTTTTT.

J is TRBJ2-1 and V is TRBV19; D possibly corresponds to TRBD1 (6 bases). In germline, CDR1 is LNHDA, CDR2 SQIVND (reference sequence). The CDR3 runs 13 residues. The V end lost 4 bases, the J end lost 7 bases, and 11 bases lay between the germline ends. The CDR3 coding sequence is TGTGCCAGTAGTAAACTACAGGGTAATGAGCAGTTCTTC. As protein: CASSKLQGNEQFF.